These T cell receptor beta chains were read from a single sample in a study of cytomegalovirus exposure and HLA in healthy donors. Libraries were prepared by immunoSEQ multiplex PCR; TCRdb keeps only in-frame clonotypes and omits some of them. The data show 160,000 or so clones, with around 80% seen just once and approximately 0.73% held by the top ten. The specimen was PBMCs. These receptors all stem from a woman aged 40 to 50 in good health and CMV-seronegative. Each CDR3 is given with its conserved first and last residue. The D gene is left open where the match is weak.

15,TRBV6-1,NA,CASSGRGVPNEKLFF
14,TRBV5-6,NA,CASSFGGLNQPQHF
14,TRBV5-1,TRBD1,CASSPSGTGYGYTF
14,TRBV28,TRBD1,CASSRTGKTYEQYF
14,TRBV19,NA,CASSNQPGDYEQYF
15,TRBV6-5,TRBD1,CASSYSDRPFGGYTF
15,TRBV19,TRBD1,CASSIPGQRTYGYTF
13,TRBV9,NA,CASRQGNENTIYF
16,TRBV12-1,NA,CASSNRSGDFSHEQYF
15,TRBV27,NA,CASSLTALFSYEQYF
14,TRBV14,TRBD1,CASSQVKGATEAFF
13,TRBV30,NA,CAWSWSNTGELFF
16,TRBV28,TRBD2,CASNPGGVGIQETQYF
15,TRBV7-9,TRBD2,CASSTATGGPDEQFF
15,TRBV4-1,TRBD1,CASSPTGAVAYEQYF
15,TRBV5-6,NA,CASSLGGSSPDTQYF